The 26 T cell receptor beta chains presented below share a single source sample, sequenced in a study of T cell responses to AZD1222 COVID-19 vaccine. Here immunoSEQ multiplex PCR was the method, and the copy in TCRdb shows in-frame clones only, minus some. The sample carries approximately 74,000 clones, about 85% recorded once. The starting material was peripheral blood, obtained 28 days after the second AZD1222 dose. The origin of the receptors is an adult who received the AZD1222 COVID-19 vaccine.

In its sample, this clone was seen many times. The CDR3 DNA sequence: TGTGCCAGCAGCTCCGGGTATTCACCCCTCCACTTT. Translated, it gives CASSSGYSPLHF. The gene calls are TRBV12-3 or TRBV12-4 and TRBJ1-6, with D hard to call. Trimming left V 6 bases short and J 8 bases short, with 8 bases between. The CDR3 is 12 residues long.

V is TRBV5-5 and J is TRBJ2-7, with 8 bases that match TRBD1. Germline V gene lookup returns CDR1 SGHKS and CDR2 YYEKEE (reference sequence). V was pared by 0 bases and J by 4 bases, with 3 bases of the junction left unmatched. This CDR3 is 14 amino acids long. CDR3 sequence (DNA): TGTGCCAGCAGCTTGGGACAGGGGCTGTACGAGCAGTACTTC. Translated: CASSLGQGLYEQYF.

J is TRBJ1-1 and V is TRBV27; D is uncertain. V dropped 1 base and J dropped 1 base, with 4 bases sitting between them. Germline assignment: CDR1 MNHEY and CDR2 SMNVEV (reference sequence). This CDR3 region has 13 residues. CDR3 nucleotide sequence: TGTGCCAGCAGTTTATTGGGGAACACTGAAGCTTTCTTT. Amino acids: CASSLLGNTEAFF.

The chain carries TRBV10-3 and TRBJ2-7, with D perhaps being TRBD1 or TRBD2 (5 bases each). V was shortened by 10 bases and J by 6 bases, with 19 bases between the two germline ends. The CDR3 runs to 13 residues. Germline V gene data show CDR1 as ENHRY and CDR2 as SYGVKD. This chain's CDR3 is CATLTADGGEQYF. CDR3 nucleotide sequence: TGTGCCACCTTGACTGCGGATGGGGGCGAGCAGTACTTC.

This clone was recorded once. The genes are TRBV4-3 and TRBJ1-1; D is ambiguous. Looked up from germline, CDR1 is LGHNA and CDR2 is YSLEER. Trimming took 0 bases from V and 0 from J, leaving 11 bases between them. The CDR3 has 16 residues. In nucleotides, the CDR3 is TGCGCCAGCAGCCAAGAAAGCGGGAACATGAACACTGAAGCTTTCTTT. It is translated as CASSQESGNMNTEAFF.

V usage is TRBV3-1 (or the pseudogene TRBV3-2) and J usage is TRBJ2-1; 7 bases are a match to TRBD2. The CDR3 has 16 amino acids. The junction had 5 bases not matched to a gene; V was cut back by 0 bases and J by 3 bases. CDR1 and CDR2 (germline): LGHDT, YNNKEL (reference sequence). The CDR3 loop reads CASSQDPGRLYNEQFF. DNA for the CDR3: TGTGCCAGCAGCCAAGATCCCGGGAGGCTCTACAATGAGCAGTTCTTC.

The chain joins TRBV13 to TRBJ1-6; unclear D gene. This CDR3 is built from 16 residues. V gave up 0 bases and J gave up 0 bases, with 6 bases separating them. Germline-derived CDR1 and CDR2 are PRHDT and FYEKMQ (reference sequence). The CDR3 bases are TGTGCCAGCAGCTTAGGCAGGAGCTCCTATAATTCACCCCTCCACTTT. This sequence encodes CASSLGRSSYNSPLHF.

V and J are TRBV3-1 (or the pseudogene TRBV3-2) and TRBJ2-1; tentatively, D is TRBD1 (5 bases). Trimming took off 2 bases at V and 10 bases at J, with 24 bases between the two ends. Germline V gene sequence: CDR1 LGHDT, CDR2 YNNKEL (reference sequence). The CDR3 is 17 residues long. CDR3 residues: CASSQRGAGRRLGEQFF. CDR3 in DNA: TGTGCCAGCAGCCAAAGGGGTGCTGGACGCCGCCTTGGGGAGCAGTTCTTC.

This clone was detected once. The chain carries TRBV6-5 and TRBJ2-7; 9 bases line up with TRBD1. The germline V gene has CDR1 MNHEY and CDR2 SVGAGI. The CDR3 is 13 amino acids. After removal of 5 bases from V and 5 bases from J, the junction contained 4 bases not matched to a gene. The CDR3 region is CASSKDRGHEQYF. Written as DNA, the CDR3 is TGTGCCAGCAGTAAGGACAGGGGCCACGAGCAGTACTTC.

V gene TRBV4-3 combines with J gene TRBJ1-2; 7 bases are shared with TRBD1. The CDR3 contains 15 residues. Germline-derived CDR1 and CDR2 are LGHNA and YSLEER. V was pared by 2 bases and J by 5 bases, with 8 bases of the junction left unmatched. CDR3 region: CASSQSQDRLYGYTF. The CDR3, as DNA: TGCGCCAGCAGCCAATCTCAGGACAGGCTATATGGCTACACCTTC.

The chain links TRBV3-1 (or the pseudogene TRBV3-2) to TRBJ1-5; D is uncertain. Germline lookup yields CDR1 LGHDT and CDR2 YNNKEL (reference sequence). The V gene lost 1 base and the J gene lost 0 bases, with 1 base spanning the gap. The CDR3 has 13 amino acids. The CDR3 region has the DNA TGTGCCAGCAGCCAAGCTAGCAATCAGCCCCAGCATTTT. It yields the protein CASSQASNQPQHF.

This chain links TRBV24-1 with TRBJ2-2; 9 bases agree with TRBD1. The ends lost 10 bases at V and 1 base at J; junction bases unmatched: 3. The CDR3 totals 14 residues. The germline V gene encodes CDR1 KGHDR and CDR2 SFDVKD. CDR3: CATPGQGNTGELFF. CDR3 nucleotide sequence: TGTGCCACGCCGGGACAGGGGAACACCGGGGAGCTGTTTTTT.

The CDR3 coding sequence is TGTGCCAGCAGCTTAGGGTCCCAGAACACTGAAGCTTTCTTT. Its protein product is CASSLGSQNTEAFF. The chain links TRBV7-9 to TRBJ1-1; D remains ambiguous. The CDR3 has 14 residues. The germline V gene has CDR1 SEHNR and CDR2 FQNEAQ (reference sequence). Deletions cut 1 base from V and 1 base from J, with 7 bases between.

CDR3 nucleotides: TGTGCCAGCAGCTTAGTAGGAAATACGCAGTATTTT. This sequence encodes CASSLVGNTQYF. The rearrangement uses TRBV7-9 and TRBJ2-3; D unclear. There are 12 residues in the CDR3. Deletions cut 1 base from V and 7 bases from J, with 6 bases between. Germline V CDR1 and CDR2: SEHNR, FQNEAQ (reference sequence).

The CDR3 DNA sequence: TGCGCCAGCAGCCTCGGGACTACCACCGGGGAGCTGTTTTTT. It is translated as CASSLGTTTGELFF. The V gene is TRBV5-1, the J gene TRBJ2-2; 7 bases are a match to TRBD2. The CDR3 spans 14 residues. Germline V gives CDR1 SGHRS, CDR2 YFSETQ. V lost 4 bases and J lost 4; bases outside the gene matches: 4.

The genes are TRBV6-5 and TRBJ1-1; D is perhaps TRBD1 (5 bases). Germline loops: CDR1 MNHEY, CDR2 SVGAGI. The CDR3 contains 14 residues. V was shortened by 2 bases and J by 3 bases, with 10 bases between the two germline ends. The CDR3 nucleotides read TGTGCCAGCAGTTACGGAGGGGCCCACACTGAAGCTTTCTTT. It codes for CASSYGGAHTEAFF.

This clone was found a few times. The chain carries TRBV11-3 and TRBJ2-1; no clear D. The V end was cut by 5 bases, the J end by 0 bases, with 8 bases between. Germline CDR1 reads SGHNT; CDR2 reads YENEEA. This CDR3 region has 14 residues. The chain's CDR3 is CASSERSSYNEQFF. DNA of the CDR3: TGTGCCAGCAGCGAGCGTAGCTCCTACAATGAGCAGTTCTTC.

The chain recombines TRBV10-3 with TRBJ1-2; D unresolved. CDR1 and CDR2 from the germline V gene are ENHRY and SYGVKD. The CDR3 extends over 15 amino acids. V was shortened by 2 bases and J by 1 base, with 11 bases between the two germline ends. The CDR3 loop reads CAISEMQSFNYGYTF. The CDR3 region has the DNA TGTGCCATCAGTGAGATGCAGAGCTTTAACTATGGCTACACCTTC.

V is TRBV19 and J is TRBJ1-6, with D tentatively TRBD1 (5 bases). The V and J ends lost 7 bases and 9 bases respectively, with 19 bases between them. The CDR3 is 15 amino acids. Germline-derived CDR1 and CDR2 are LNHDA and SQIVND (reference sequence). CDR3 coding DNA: TGTGCCAGTAACCCCATGGGGAGGGACGGTTCACCCCTCCACTTT. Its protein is CASNPMGRDGSPLHF.

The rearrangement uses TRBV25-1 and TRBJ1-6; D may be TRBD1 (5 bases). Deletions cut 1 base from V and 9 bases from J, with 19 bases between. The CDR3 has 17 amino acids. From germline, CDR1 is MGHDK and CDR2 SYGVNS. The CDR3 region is CASSESGKGEGTSPLHF. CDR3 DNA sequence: TGTGCCAGCAGTGAATCGGGTAAGGGTGAAGGGACTTCACCCCTCCACTTT.

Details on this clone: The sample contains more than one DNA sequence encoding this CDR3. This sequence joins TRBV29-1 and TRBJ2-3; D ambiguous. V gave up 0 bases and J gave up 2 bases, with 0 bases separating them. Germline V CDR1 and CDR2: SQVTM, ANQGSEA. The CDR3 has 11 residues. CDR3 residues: CSVEDTDTQYF. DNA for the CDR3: TGCAGCGTTGAAGACACAGATACGCAGTATTTT.

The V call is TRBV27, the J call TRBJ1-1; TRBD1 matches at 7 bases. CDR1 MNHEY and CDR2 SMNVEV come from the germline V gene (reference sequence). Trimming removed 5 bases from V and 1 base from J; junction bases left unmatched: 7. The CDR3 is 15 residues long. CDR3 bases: TGTGCCAGCAGTCCGACAGGGTACGGGAACACTGAAGCTTTCTTT. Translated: CASSPTGYGNTEAFF.

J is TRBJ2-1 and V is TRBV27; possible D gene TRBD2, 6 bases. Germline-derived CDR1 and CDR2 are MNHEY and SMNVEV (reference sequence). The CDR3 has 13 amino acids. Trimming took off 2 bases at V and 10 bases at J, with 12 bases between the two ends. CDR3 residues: CASSLEGGGEQFF. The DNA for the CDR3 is TGTGCCAGCAGTTTAGAGGGAGGCGGGGAGCAGTTCTTC.

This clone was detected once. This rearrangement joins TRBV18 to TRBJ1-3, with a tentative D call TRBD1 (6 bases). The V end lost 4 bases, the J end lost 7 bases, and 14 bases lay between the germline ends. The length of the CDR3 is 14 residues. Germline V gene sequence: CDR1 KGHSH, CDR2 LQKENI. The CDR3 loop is CASSLTDRINTIYF. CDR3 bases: TGTGCCAGCTCACTAACCGACAGGATCAACACCATATATTTT.

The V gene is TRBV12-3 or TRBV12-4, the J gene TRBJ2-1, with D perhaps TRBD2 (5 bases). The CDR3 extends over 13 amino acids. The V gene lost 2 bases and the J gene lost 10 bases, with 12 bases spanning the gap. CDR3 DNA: TGTGCCAGCAGTTTACAAAGGTCGGGAGAGCAGTTCTTC. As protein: CASSLQRSGEQFF.

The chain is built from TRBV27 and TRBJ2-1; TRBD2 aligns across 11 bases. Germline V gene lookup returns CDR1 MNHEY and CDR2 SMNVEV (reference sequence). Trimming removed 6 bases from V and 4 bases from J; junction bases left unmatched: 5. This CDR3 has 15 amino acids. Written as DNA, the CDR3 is TGTGCCAGCAGCCGAACTAGCGGGGGATACAATGAGCAGTTCTTC. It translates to CASSRTSGGYNEQFF.